The 19 T cell receptor beta chains in this list originate from one sample, sequenced in a study of blood T cell repertoires in COVID-19. Sequencing was performed with immunoSEQ multiplex PCR; in TCRdb, only in-frame clones are kept and a portion is missing. The sample contains about 180,000 clones, 75% to 90% of which appear only once. Sequencing used PBMCs or T cells enriched from blood (not recorded which). The receptors were gathered from a woman aged 40 to 49 with acute COVID-19.

CDR3 residues: CASSTGDRPGGYTF. The CDR3 region has the DNA TGTGCCAGTAGTACAGGGGACAGACCGGGTGGCTACACCTTC. This chain joins TRBV19 and TRBJ1-2; 7 positions agree with TRBD1. The ends lost 4 bases at V and 7 bases at J; junction bases unmatched: 9. The CDR3 is made up of 14 amino acids. Per the germline V gene, CDR1 is LNHDA and CDR2 is SQIVND (reference sequence). The entire variable domain, with the rest obtained from reference TRBV19 and TRBJ1-2, is as follows: DGGITQSPKYLFRKEGQNVTLSCEQNLNHDAMYWYRQDPGQGLRLIYYSQIVNDFQKGDIAEGYSVSREKKESFPLTVTSAQKNPTAFYLCASSTGDRPGGYTFGSGTRLTVV.

This clone is a singleton in its sample. V usage is TRBV7-6 and J usage is TRBJ2-3; D is unclear. The CDR3 length is 14 residues. Trimming took off 1 base at V and 2 bases at J, with 7 bases between the two ends. CDR1 and CDR2 from the germline V gene are SGHVS and FNYEAQ. The CDR3 DNA reads TGTGCCAGCAGCTTAGATCAGGACACAGATACGCAGTATTTT. This codes for CASSLDQDTDTQYF.

J is TRBJ2-2 and V is TRBV30; TRBD2 matches at 8 bases. The V and J ends lost 3 bases and 7 bases, in that order; junction bases with no gene match: 22. The CDR3 is 19 amino acids. Germline V gene sequence: CDR1 GTSNPN, CDR2 SVGIG (reference sequence). CDR3 nucleotides: TGTGCCTGGAGCGCAGCGGGGGTATATCGTCCTGTAGGTGACGGGGAGCTGTTTTTT. Its protein product is CAWSAAGVYRPVGDGELFF.

The chain employs TRBV30 and TRBJ2-7; tentatively, D is TRBD2 (5 bases). Germline CDR1 is GTSNPN and CDR2 is SVGIG (reference sequence). The CDR3 loop spans 14 amino acids. With 1 base removed from V and 3 bases from J, the gap between germline ends came to 13 bases. The CDR3: CAWSGGSGNYEQYF. CDR3 nucleotide sequence: TGTGCCTGGAGTGGGGGATCCGGGAACTACGAGCAGTACTTC. Looking up the rest from reference TRBV30 and TRBJ2-7 gives the full variable domain: SQTIHQWPATLVQPVGSPLSLECTVEGTSNPNLYWYRQAAGRGLQLLFYSVGIGQISSEVPQNLSASRPQDRQFILSSKKLLLSDSGFYLCAWSGGSGNYEQYFGPGTRLTVT.

This clone appeared once. V and J are TRBV19 and TRBJ2-2, with D possibly matching TRBD2 (5 bases). The CDR3 has 16 amino acids. Per the germline V gene, CDR1 is LNHDA and CDR2 is SQIVND (reference sequence). Trimming stripped 7 bases from V and 0 bases from J, with 15 bases between. CDR3 amino acids: CASTTRAVANTGELFF. CDR3 nucleotide sequence: TGTGCCAGTACGACGCGAGCGGTGGCGAACACCGGGGAGCTGTTTTTT.

The chain couples TRBV5-4 to TRBJ1-1; D might be TRBD1 (5 bases). V gave up 1 base and J gave up 1 base, with 11 bases separating them. Germline-derived CDR1 and CDR2 are SGHNT and YYREEE (reference sequence). There are 15 residues in the CDR3. DNA for the CDR3: TGTGCCAGCAGCTTGCGGCAGGGTACGAACACTGAAGCTTTCTTT. Translating it yields CASSLRQGTNTEAFF.

The V call is TRBV5-5, the J call TRBJ2-2; 10 bases align to TRBD1. This CDR3 region has 14 residues. Germline CDR1 SGHKS, CDR2 YYEKEE (reference sequence). Trimming at V came to 4 bases and at J to 7 bases, leaving 4 bases not matched to a gene. The CDR3 loop is CASSAGTGVGELFF. In DNA form, the CDR3 reads TGTGCCAGCAGCGCGGGGACAGGGGTCGGGGAGCTGTTTTTT.

This clone was seen more than once but under ten times. The chain links TRBV29-1 to TRBJ2-6; D ambiguous. Per germline, CDR1 SQVTM and CDR2 ANQGSEA. This CDR3 region has 18 residues. V was clipped by 0 bases and J by 0 bases, with 15 bases between them. CDR3 sequence reads: CSVEDLRDNLSGANVLTF. Here the CDR3 DNA reads TGCAGCGTTGAAGATCTTAGAGACAACCTCTCTGGGGCCAACGTCCTGACTTTC.

The gene calls are TRBV7-2 and TRBJ2-7; D perhaps matches TRBD2 (5 bases). Germline V gives CDR1 SGHTA, CDR2 FQGNSA. The CDR3 length is 13 residues. Trimming pared 5 bases from V and 7 bases from J, leaving 15 bases between. CDR3 region: CASSPLGSEEQYF. CDR3 nucleotide sequence: TGTGCCAGCAGCCCCCTGGGGAGCGAGGAGCAGTACTTC. Full variable domain (rest looked up from reference TRBV7-2 and TRBJ2-7): GAGVSQSPSNKVTEKGKDVELRCDPISGHTALYWYRQSLGQGLEFLIYFQGNSAPDKSGLPSDRFSAERTGGSVSTLTIQRTQQEDSAVYLCASSPLGSEEQYFGPGTRLTVT.

In its sample, this clone was seen once. V is TRBV19 and J is TRBJ2-7, with 11 bases matching TRBD1. After removal of 6 bases from V and 9 bases from J, the junction contained 10 bases not matched to a gene. Per germline, CDR1 LNHDA and CDR2 SQIVND (reference sequence). The CDR3 consists of 14 residues. CDR3 in DNA: TGTGCCAGTAGGGATACGGGACAGGGGGGAAGGCAGTACTTC. It codes for CASRDTGQGGRQYF.

The gene calls are TRBV5-5 and TRBJ2-7; D is ambiguous. Deletions cut 0 bases from V and 0 bases from J, with 10 bases between. Germline values: CDR1 SGHKS, CDR2 YYEKEE (reference sequence). The CDR3 runs 15 residues. CDR3 in amino acids: CASSLGQTGSYEQYF. The CDR3 DNA sequence: TGTGCCAGCAGCTTGGGCCAGACGGGCTCCTACGAGCAGTACTTC. The whole variable domain, filled in from reference TRBV5-5 and TRBJ2-7, reads DAGVTQSPTHLIKTRGQQVTLRCSPISGHKSVSWYQQVLGQGPQFIFQYYEKEERGRGNFPDRFSARQFPNYSSELNVNALLLGDSALYLCASSLGQTGSYEQYFGPGTRLTVT.

The chain couples TRBV7-9 to TRBJ1-5, with 11 positions matching TRBD1. Trimming at V came to 2 bases and at J to 2 bases, leaving 2 bases not matched to a gene. The CDR3 length is 16 residues. Germline V gene data show CDR1 as SEHNR and CDR2 as FQNEAQ (reference sequence). The CDR3 loop is CASSLLGQGGNQPQHF. CDR3 coding DNA: TGTGCCAGCAGCTTATTGGGACAGGGGGGCAATCAGCCCCAGCATTTT.

Regarding this clone: This same CDR3 is encoded by further DNA sequences in the sample. The V call is TRBV3-1 (or the pseudogene TRBV3-2), the J call TRBJ1-1; tentatively, D is TRBD1 (5 bases). Germline values: CDR1 LGHDT, CDR2 YNNKEL (reference sequence). The CDR3 length is 13 residues. The V and J ends lost 3 bases and 3 bases respectively, with 8 bases between them. CDR3 loop: CASSQGRDTEAFF. DNA of the CDR3: TGTGCCAGCAGCCAGGGGCGCGACACTGAAGCTTTCTTT.

CDR3 sequence: CASNRDRGETQYF. CDR3 nucleotides: TGTGCCAGCAACCGGGACAGGGGTGAGACCCAGTACTTC. The chain links TRBV6-5 to TRBJ2-5; 10 bases align to TRBD1. The CDR3 spans 13 residues. V shed 7 bases, J shed 5 bases, and the junction held 4 bases outside the gene matches. CDR1 is MNHEY and CDR2 is SVGAGI in the germline V gene.

This clone was seen once. This chain connects TRBV28 to TRBJ2-2; 7 bases align to TRBD1. Germline V gene sequence: CDR1 MDHEN, CDR2 SYDVKM. The CDR3 extends over 16 amino acids. V was pared by 5 bases and J by 0 bases, with 6 bases of the junction left unmatched. In DNA form, the CDR3 reads TGTGCCAGCAGTATCCTTGGGACAGCGAACACCGGGGAGCTGTTTTTT. Protein: CASSILGTANTGELFF.

The rearrangement joins TRBV21-1 to TRBJ2-4; the table's D call TRBD1 went unverified against the DNA. TRBV21-1 counts as a pseudogene. This CDR3 region has 15 residues. The CDR3 nucleotides are TGTGCCAGCAGCCCGCCTGGGACAGGGGGAAACATTCAGTACTTC. This gives the protein CASSPPGTGGNIQYF.

In its sample, this clone was seen a few times. The chain uses TRBV3-1 (or the pseudogene TRBV3-2) and TRBJ2-1; possible D gene TRBD1, 7 bases. CDR1 and CDR2 (germline): LGHDT, YNNKEL (reference sequence). This CDR3 spans 16 amino acids. Trimming removed 1 base at V and 7 bases at J, with 17 bases between. In DNA form, the CDR3 reads TGTGCCAGCAGCCAAGTCAGGAGGGGGCTGGGGAATGAGCAGTTCTTC. Translation: CASSQVRRGLGNEQFF.

The V and J genes are TRBV2 and TRBJ2-5; 8 nucleotides align to TRBD2. This CDR3 spans 14 amino acids. V lost 7 bases to trimming and J lost 5 bases; unmatched junction nucleotides: 9. Germline CDR1 reads SNHLY; CDR2 reads FYNNEI. Written as DNA, the CDR3 is TGTGCCAGCAAAATCGCGGGAGGCCCCGAGACCCAGTACTTC. Its translation is CASKIAGGPETQYF.

The V gene is TRBV30, the J gene TRBJ2-2; tentatively, D is TRBD2 (6 bases). Germline CDR1 is GTSNPN and CDR2 is SVGIG (reference sequence). The CDR3 covers 16 residues. The ends were cut back, 0 bases at V and 1 base at J, with 12 bases in the middle. The CDR3 DNA follows: TGTGCCTGGAGTGTACGTGAGGGACTGAACACCGGGGAGCTGTTTTTT. It translates to CAWSVREGLNTGELFF.